This TCR beta chain was sequenced during a study of shared clonotypes between healthy human individuals. As for the study in general: A couple of women and a few men aged 18 to 49 made up the donors. Overall study findings and caveats: Rarefaction showed that sequencing of sorted subsets was incomplete (despite large depth).

Per the germline V gene, CDR1 is SEHNR and CDR2 is FQNEAQ (reference sequence). CDR3 length: 14 residues. Trimming removed 1 base at V and 1 base at J, with 7 bases between. As to this clone: What it binds is not known.

CD45RO-negative cells were positively selected for CCR7, leaving out terminally differentiated effector memory CD45RA+ cells. None of the donors, who were healthy HIV-negative adults, had recently had acute infections or vaccinations. The repertoire was sequenced with immunoSEQ multiplex PCR; TCRdb's copy has only in-frame clones and lacks some. The sample contains about 750,000 clones, nearly 95% of which appear only once. The specimen sequenced was naive CD8+ T cells sorted from blood. The chain has TRBV7-9 and TRBJ1-2; D not certain. The clonotype comes from a man aged 25 to 40 in good health. The CDR3 nucleotides read TGTGCCAGCAGCTTAGTTACAGATAACTATGGCTACACCTTC. It specifies CASSLVTDNYGYTF.